Each of the 17 T cell receptor beta chains below was sequenced from the same sample in a study of blood T cells in healthy people across ages. Sample-barcoded 5' priming and a J-beta primer mix drove a second PCR of roughly 6 to 12 cycles. TCRdb re-analysed the 5' RACE reads in MiXCR, keeping a single row per CDR3 protein. This table has 780,000 or so distinct CDR3 sequences, 56% appearing once. Sequenced material: blood. These receptors were taken from a man between 40 and 49 years old in good health.

This clonotype was observed a handful of times. The chain recombines TRBV9 with TRBJ1-1; 12 bases line up with TRBD1. Germline assignment: CDR1 SGDLS and CDR2 YYNGEE. Trimming cost V 0 bases and J 0 bases; bases outside gene matches: 6. The CDR3 sequence is 18 residues long. The CDR3 here is CASSVGRDRGLLNTEAFF. In DNA, the CDR3 is TGTGCCAGCAGCGTAGGGCGGGACAGGGGGCTCCTGAACACTGAAGCTTTCTTT.

Here the CDR3 reads CSARAPRILLAGDPYTQYF. The DNA of the CDR3 is TGCAGTGCTAGAGCCCCCCGAATCTTACTAGCGGGGGACCCCTATACGCAGTATTTT. The chain couples TRBV20-1 to TRBJ2-3; 11 nucleotides match TRBD2. V shed 1 base, J shed 7 bases, and the junction held 19 bases outside the gene matches. CDR1 and CDR2 from the germline V gene are DFQATT and SNEGSKA (reference sequence). This CDR3 has 19 amino acids.

This clonotype showed up many times. The chain recombines TRBV5-4 with TRBJ2-1; D uncertain. The ends were cut back, 1 base at V and 1 base at J, with 6 bases in the middle. There are 14 residues in the CDR3. Germline-derived CDR1 and CDR2 are SGHNT and YYREEE (reference sequence). CDR3 coding DNA: TGTGCCAGCAGCTTGAAGGAGTCCTACAATGAGCAGTTCTTC. This sequence encodes CASSLKESYNEQFF.

V is TRBV24-1 and J is TRBJ2-5, with D tentatively TRBD1 or TRBD2 (5 bases each). Germline assignment: CDR1 KGHDR and CDR2 SFDVKD. The ends were cut back, 4 bases at V and 1 base at J, with 12 bases in the middle. This CDR3 region has 15 residues. This CDR3 is CATSDRGKFQETQYF. The CDR3 bases are TGTGCCACCAGTGACCGGGGCAAATTCCAAGAGACCCAGTACTTC.

The chain uses TRBV4-1 and TRBJ2-3, with TRBD1 matching 10 bases. CDR3 length: 17 residues. Trimming took 2 bases from V and 4 from J; bases not matched to a gene: 9. Germline loops: CDR1 MGHRA, CDR2 YSYEKL. The CDR3 nucleotides are TGCGCCAGCAGCCAAACGCCGGGACAGGGGCTCCCAGATACGCAGTATTTT. This sequence encodes CASSQTPGQGLPDTQYF.

This sequence joins TRBV28 and TRBJ1-1; the match to TRBD1 covers 7 bases. The germline V gene has CDR1 MDHEN and CDR2 SYDVKM. The CDR3 totals 15 residues. The ends lost 5 bases at V and 7 bases at J; junction bases unmatched: 13. The CDR3 reads CASSRRQGGTFEAFF. The CDR3 DNA follows: TGTGCCAGCAGTCGTAGACAGGGAGGGACCTTTGAAGCTTTCTTT.

The chain links TRBV27 to TRBJ1-5; D perhaps matches TRBD1 (6 bases). This CDR3 contains 17 residues. Per the germline V gene, CDR1 is MNHEY and CDR2 is SMNVEV (reference sequence). The V gene lost 6 bases and the J gene lost 3 bases, with 21 bases spanning the gap. The CDR3 nucleotides are TGTGCCAGCAGACCCCAGGGGACCTTAGGGATCAATCAGCCCCAGCATTTT. This translates into CASRPQGTLGINQPQHF.

The chain combines TRBV20-1 with TRBJ2-1; the match to TRBD2 covers 9 bases. With V trimmed by 7 bases and J by 4 bases, 11 bases remained unmatched. The CDR3 is made up of 15 amino acids. The germline CDR1 and CDR2 sequences are DFQATT and SNEGSKA (reference sequence). The CDR3 nucleotides are TGCAGTGGGATTGGCGGGAGGGCCGGGTACAATGAGCAGTTCTTC. Amino acid sequence: CSGIGGRAGYNEQFF.

This chain uses TRBV3-1 with TRBJ2-7, with 8 bases identical to TRBD2. Germline V lookup: CDR1 LGHDT, CDR2 YNNKEL (reference sequence). CDR3 size: 15 residues. V trimming: 1 base; J trimming: 5 bases; junction bases outside the gene matches: 7. The CDR3 sequence: CASSQGRTSYHEQYF. The CDR3, as DNA: TGTGCCAGCAGCCAAGGCCGGACTAGCTACCACGAGCAGTACTTC.

Of note for this clonotype: It may be a read error: a sequence one base away is much more abundant. V and J are TRBV6-2 or TRBV6-3 and TRBJ2-3; TRBD1 might be the D (5 bases). This CDR3 has 14 amino acids. Germline V gives CDR1 MNHEY, CDR2 SVGEGT. Written as DNA, the CDR3 is TGTGCCAGCAGTTGGGCCCAGCCAACAGGTACGCAGTATTTT. Amino acid sequence: CASSWAQPTGTQYF.

The chain uses TRBV28 and TRBJ2-5, with D uncertain. V shed 5 bases and J shed 2 bases, with 15 bases lying between them. Germline lookup yields CDR1 MDHEN and CDR2 SYDVKM. The CDR3 totals 15 residues. CDR3 bases: TGTGCCAGCAGTGACCGATCTTTGGGACAAGAGACCCAGTACTTC. This codes for CASSDRSLGQETQYF.

There are a few counts of this clonotype. This chain links TRBV5-1 with TRBJ2-6; D might be TRBD1 or TRBD2, each matching 5 bases. In germline, CDR1 is SGHRS, CDR2 YFSETQ. CDR3 size: 19 residues. V was clipped by 5 bases and J by 0 bases, with 21 bases between them. CDR3 amino acids: CASRGRDGRTRSGANVLTF. For the CDR3, the DNA is TGCGCCAGCAGGGGACGGGACGGACGAACCCGCTCTGGGGCCAACGTCCTGACTTTC.

This clonotype was seen more than once but under ten times. The chain links TRBV5-1 to TRBJ2-1; D is unclear. CDR3 length: 13 residues. Looked up from germline, CDR1 is SGHRS and CDR2 is YFSETQ. Trimming shortened V by 0 bases and J by 5 bases, and 6 bases separated the two germline ends. The CDR3 bases are TGCGCCAGCAGCTTGGAGGTACACAATGAGCAGTTCTTC. Its translation: CASSLEVHNEQFF.

The chain employs TRBV7-9 and TRBJ2-2; 7 bases are shared with TRBD1. J was trimmed by 5 bases and V by 3 bases; bases with no gene match: 6. The germline gives CDR1 SEHNR, CDR2 FQNEAQ (reference sequence). This CDR3 is built from 15 residues. The CDR3 DNA sequence: TGTGCCAGCAGCTTGGAGAGGGGACAGACCGGGGAGCTGTTTTTT. Amino acids: CASSLERGQTGELFF.

DNA for the CDR3: TGTGCCAGCAGCCATGGAGGGGAGGGGGCCCAAGAGACCCAGTACTTC. As protein: CASSHGGEGAQETQYF. The J gene is TRBJ2-5, the V gene TRBV4-2; D tentatively reads TRBD1 or TRBD2 (7 bases each). The germline V gene encodes CDR1 LGHNA and CDR2 YNFKEQ. The CDR3 is made up of 16 amino acids. V lost 3 bases and J 1 base, leaving 15 bases between the germline ends.

The V gene is TRBV9, the J gene TRBJ2-1; possibly TRBD2 for D (6 bases). Trimming removed 0 bases at V and 0 bases at J, with 10 bases between. The CDR3 covers 16 residues. Per the germline V gene, CDR1 is SGDLS and CDR2 is YYNGEE. CDR3 bases: TGTGCCAGCAGCGTAGAACTCGGGAGCTCCTACAATGAGCAGTTCTTC. This codes for CASSVELGSSYNEQFF.

V usage is TRBV7-2 and J usage is TRBJ2-1; 8 nucleotides agree with TRBD2. The ends lost 5 bases at V and 7 bases at J; junction bases unmatched: 4. The germline CDR1 and CDR2 sequences are SGHTA and FQGNSA. The CDR3 loop spans 13 amino acids. The CDR3 protein is CASSTPSGNEQFF. The DNA of the CDR3 is TGTGCCAGCAGCACCCCTAGCGGGAATGAGCAGTTCTTC.